The 11 T cell receptor beta chains presented below share a single source sample, sequenced in a study of long-term antiretroviral therapy in people with HIV. At survey level, the immunoSEQ assay was run in its v3.0 version. Using immunoSEQ multiplex PCR, the repertoire was profiled, and TCRdb retains in-frame clones only, with some absent. The data show 25,000 to 35,000 clones, roughly 88% seen once. The source was unsorted PBMCs, collected 2.7 to 2.9 years after starting antiretroviral therapy. The origin of the receptors is a man younger than 40 with HIV.

The gene calls are TRBV7-6 and TRBJ1-4, with 9 bases that match TRBD1. Germline V gene data show CDR1 as SGHVS and CDR2 as FNYEAQ. Trimming cost V 5 bases and J 8 bases; bases outside gene matches: 9. This CDR3 is 15 amino acids long. The CDR3: CASSTPGQGYEKLFF. The CDR3 nucleotides are TGTGCCAGCAGCACACCGGGACAGGGCTACGAAAAACTGTTTTTT.

This chain uses TRBV27 with TRBJ2-3; the match to TRBD2 covers 12 bases. The germline V gene encodes CDR1 MNHEY and CDR2 SMNVEV (reference sequence). This CDR3 comprises 15 residues. V gave up 2 bases and J gave up 6 bases; unmatched junction bases: 3. The CDR3 sequence: CASSLPSGRGDTQYF. The CDR3 DNA is TGTGCCAGCAGTTTACCTAGCGGGAGGGGGGATACGCAGTATTTT.

The chain has TRBV2 and TRBJ2-4; tentative D call: TRBD2 (5 bases). The CDR3 consists of 13 residues. The germline CDR1 and CDR2 sequences are SNHLY and FYNNEI. V dropped 7 bases and J dropped 0 bases, with 7 bases sitting between them. Here the CDR3 reads CASTGVAKNIQYF. Here the CDR3 DNA reads TGTGCCAGCACCGGGGTAGCCAAAAACATTCAGTACTTC. The whole variable domain, remainder taken from reference TRBV2 and TRBJ2-4, is EPEVTQTPSHQVTQMGQEVILRCVPISNHLYFYWYRQILGQKVEFLVSFYNNEISEKSEIFDDQFSVERPDGSNFTLKIRSTKLEDSAMYFCASTGVAKNIQYFGAGTRLSVL.

This clone turned up a few times. The rearrangement links TRBV7-2 to TRBJ2-7; 10 positions match TRBD1. The CDR3 is 15 amino acids. The germline gives CDR1 SGHTA, CDR2 FQGNSA. The V and J ends lost 1 base and 6 bases, in that order; junction bases with no gene match: 6. CDR3 amino acids: CASSLDGTGEREQYF. For the CDR3, the DNA is TGTGCCAGCAGCTTAGACGGGACAGGGGAACGCGAGCAGTACTTC.

The sample holds a few counts of this clone. The chain couples TRBV28 to TRBJ2-1; 8 bases fit TRBD2. Trimming removed 6 bases from V and 0 bases from J; junction bases left unmatched: 4. Per the germline V gene, CDR1 is MDHEN and CDR2 is SYDVKM. The length of the CDR3 is 15 residues. DNA of the CDR3: TGTGCCAGCAGAATGAGCGGGGGCTCCTACAATGAGCAGTTCTTC. As protein: CASRMSGGSYNEQFF. The full variable domain, rest sourced from reference TRBV28 and TRBJ2-1, is DVKVTQSSRYLVKRTGEKVFLECVQDMDHENMFWYRQDPGLGLRLIYFSYDVKMKEKGDIPEGYSVSREKKERFSLILESASTNQTSMYLCASRMSGGSYNEQFFGPGTRLTVL.

The rearrangement links TRBV18 to TRBJ2-1; D may be TRBD2 (5 bases). V shed 6 bases and J shed 2 bases, with 11 bases lying between them. Germline loops: CDR1 KGHSH, CDR2 LQKENI. The CDR3 is 14 amino acids. Written as DNA, the CDR3 is TGTGCCAGCTCCGAACCCGGGGCCTACAATGAGCAGTTCTTC. Translation: CASSEPGAYNEQFF.

This chain links TRBV4-1 with TRBJ1-2; possible D gene TRBD1, 5 bases. CDR1 is MGHRA, CDR2 YSYEKL, per germline. Trimming took off 1 base at V and 0 bases at J, with 18 bases between the two ends. CDR3 size: 18 residues. This chain's CDR3 is CASSQVGVSGSPNYGYTF. Here the CDR3 DNA reads TGCGCCAGCAGCCAAGTAGGGGTCTCAGGGTCGCCTAACTATGGCTACACCTTC.

This clone has only a few counts. V is TRBV19 and J is TRBJ1-2; possibly TRBD1 for D (5 bases). V gave up 10 bases and J gave up 7 bases, with 13 bases separating them. The CDR3 is made up of 11 amino acids. Germline-derived CDR1 and CDR2 are LNHDA and SQIVND (reference sequence). DNA for the CDR3: TGTGCCACCTCCGGGGGGGGTGGCTACACCTTC. Its translation: CATSGGGGYTF. The variable domain in full, with the rest retrieved from reference TRBV19 and TRBJ1-2, is DGGITQSPKYLFRKEGQNVTLSCEQNLNHDAMYWYRQDPGQGLRLIYYSQIVNDFQKGDIAEGYSVSREKKESFPLTVTSAQKNPTAFYLCATSGGGGYTFGSGTRLTVV.

The chain is built from TRBV18 and TRBJ2-3; 8 positions match TRBD1. Unmatched junction bases numbered 9, after V lost 6 bases and J lost 1 base. CDR3 length equals 16 residues. Germline V gene data show CDR1 as KGHSH and CDR2 as LQKENI. CDR3: CASSPLPGQGTDTQYF. CDR3 in DNA: TGTGCCAGCTCCCCCTTGCCGGGACAGGGCACAGATACGCAGTATTTT.

The rearrangement joins TRBV7-9 to TRBJ1-2, with TRBD1 matching 9 bases. The J segment lost 2 bases and the V segment lost 11 bases, leaving 6 bases of the junction unmatched. This CDR3 is 13 amino acids long. Germline lookup yields CDR1 SEHNR and CDR2 FQNEAQ (reference sequence). The CDR3 DNA reads as TGTGCCGTTCCGGGACAGGGAAACTATGGCTACACCTTC. Its protein is CAVPGQGNYGYTF.

This rearrangement joins TRBV1 to TRBJ2-7; the table names TRBD2, a call not compared with the DNA. TRBV1 constitutes a pseudogene. The CDR3 extends over 20 amino acids. The CDR3 nucleotides read TGCACCAGCAGCCAAGAAAGAGGGACTAGCGGGGGGGCCAGATCCTACGAGCAGTACTTC. It codes for CTSSQERGTSGGARSYEQYF.